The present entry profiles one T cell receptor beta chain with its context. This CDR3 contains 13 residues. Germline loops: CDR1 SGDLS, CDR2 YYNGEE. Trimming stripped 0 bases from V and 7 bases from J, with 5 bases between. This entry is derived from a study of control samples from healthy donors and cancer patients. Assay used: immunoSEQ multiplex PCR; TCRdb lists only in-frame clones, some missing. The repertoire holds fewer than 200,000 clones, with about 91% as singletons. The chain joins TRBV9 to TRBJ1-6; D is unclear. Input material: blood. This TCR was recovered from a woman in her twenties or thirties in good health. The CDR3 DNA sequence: TGTGCCAGCAGCGTAGGAGGCAATTCACCCCTCCACTTT. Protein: CASSVGGNSPLHF.